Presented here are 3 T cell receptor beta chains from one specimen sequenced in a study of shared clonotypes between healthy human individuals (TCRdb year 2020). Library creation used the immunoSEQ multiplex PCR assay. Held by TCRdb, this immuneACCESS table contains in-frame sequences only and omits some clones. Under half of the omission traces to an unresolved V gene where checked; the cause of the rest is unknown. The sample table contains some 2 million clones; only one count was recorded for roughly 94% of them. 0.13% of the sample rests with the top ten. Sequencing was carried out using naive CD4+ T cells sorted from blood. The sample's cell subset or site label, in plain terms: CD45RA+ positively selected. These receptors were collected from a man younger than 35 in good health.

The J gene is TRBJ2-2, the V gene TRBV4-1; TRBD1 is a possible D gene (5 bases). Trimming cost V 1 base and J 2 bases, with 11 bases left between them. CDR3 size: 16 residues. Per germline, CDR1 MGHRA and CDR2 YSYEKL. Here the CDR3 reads CASSQGSWGNTGELFF. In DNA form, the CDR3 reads TGCGCCAGCAGCCAAGGATCCTGGGGCAACACCGGGGAGCTGTTTTTT.

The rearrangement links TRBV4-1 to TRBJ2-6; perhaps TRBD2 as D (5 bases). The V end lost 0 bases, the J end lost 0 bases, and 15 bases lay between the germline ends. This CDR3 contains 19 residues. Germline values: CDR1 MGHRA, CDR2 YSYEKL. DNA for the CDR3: TGCGCCAGCAGCCAAGAGGGAACAAGGGCGGGCTCTGGGGCCAACGTCCTGACTTTC. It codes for CASSQEGTRAGSGANVLTF.

The CDR3 reads CSVHRGSLTEAFF. CDR3 nucleotide sequence: TGCAGCGTTCACAGGGGAAGTCTCACTGAAGCTTTCTTT. The chain links TRBV29-1 to TRBJ1-1, with 7 bases identical to TRBD1. Germline loops: CDR1 SQVTM, CDR2 ANQGSEA. Trimming took 5 bases from V and 4 from J; bases not matched to a gene: 7. The CDR3 is 13 amino acids.